Presented here are 16 T cell receptor beta chains from one specimen sequenced in a study of shared T cell receptors in the human thymus. The data were produced by immunoSEQ multiplex PCR, yet TCRdb's version contains in-frame clones alone and is incomplete. The sample has around 340,000 clones; approximately 95% are singletons. The sequenced sample consisted of thymocytes. The source is a human donor.

The rearrangement joins TRBV7-2 to TRBJ2-3; maybe TRBD2 (5 bases). Germline lookup yields CDR1 SGHTA and CDR2 FQGNSA. There are 15 residues in the CDR3. V was trimmed by 4 bases and J by 1 base, leaving 12 bases between them. As DNA, the CDR3 is TGTGCCAGCAGCTCCCGGGGAGCGCGCACAGATACGCAGTATTTT. This codes for CASSSRGARTDTQYF.

The rearrangement links TRBV11-2 to TRBJ2-7; TRBD1 aligns across 12 bases. CDR3 length: 16 residues. Germline CDR1 is SGHAT and CDR2 is FQNNGV. The J segment lost 5 bases and the V segment lost 0 bases, leaving 5 bases of the junction unmatched. The CDR3 coding sequence is TGTGCCAGCAGCTTAGATTTGGGGACAGGGGGCCACGAGCAGTACTTC. It yields the protein CASSLDLGTGGHEQYF.

The genes are TRBV9 and TRBJ2-1; 13 bases are a match to TRBD2. Germline CDR1 is SGDLS and CDR2 is YYNGEE. This CDR3 region has 15 residues. The J segment lost 8 bases and the V segment lost 4 bases, leaving 6 bases of the junction unmatched. The CDR3 spells CASSSGTSGIHEQFF. The CDR3 nucleotides are TGTGCCAGCAGCTCGGGGACTAGCGGGATTCATGAGCAGTTCTTC.

The V and J genes are TRBV27 and TRBJ2-7; TRBD1 agrees at 8 bases. Germline values: CDR1 MNHEY, CDR2 SMNVEV (reference sequence). The V gene end was trimmed by 3 bases and the J gene end by 2 bases; junction bases not matched to a gene: 21. This CDR3 spans 20 amino acids. For the CDR3, the DNA is TGTGCCAGCAGTTTCAGCAGTTCAGGGGGCGGTTCGACGATCCCCTACGAGCAGTACTTC. This encodes CASSFSSSGGGSTIPYEQYF.

The CDR3 loop reads CATSRVPPRTPQETQYF. CDR3 DNA: TGTGCCACCAGCAGAGTACCCCCCCGCACCCCCCAAGAGACCCAGTACTTC. The chain couples TRBV15 to TRBJ2-5; D is unresolved. The CDR3 runs to 17 residues. V was shortened by 1 base and J by 1 base, with 16 bases between the two germline ends. Germline lookup yields CDR1 LNHNV and CDR2 YYDKDF (reference sequence).

The V and J genes are TRBV10-2 and TRBJ2-1; D ambiguous. Germline values: CDR1 WSHSY, CDR2 SAAADI. The V end was cut by 2 bases, the J end by 2 bases, with 10 bases between. This CDR3 has 15 amino acids. CDR3 loop: CASSEGTATYNEQFF. As DNA, the CDR3 is TGCGCCAGCAGTGAGGGTACAGCAACCTACAATGAGCAGTTCTTC.

The V call is TRBV18, the J call TRBJ2-3; D is uncertain. The germline gives CDR1 KGHSH, CDR2 LQKENI. Trimming removed 3 bases at V and 3 bases at J, with 10 bases between. CDR3 length: 14 residues. CDR3 region: CASSPSRSTDTQYF. DNA for the CDR3: TGTGCCAGCTCACCTAGCAGGAGTACAGATACGCAGTATTTT.

V and J are TRBV11-3 and TRBJ2-3; 11 bases line up with TRBD2. Trimming at V came to 0 bases and at J to 8 bases, leaving 16 bases not matched to a gene. There are 19 residues in the CDR3. CDR1 and CDR2 from the germline V gene are SGHNT and YENEEA. CDR3 amino acids: CASSLDFQGWTSGLSTQYF. The CDR3, as DNA: TGTGCCAGCAGCTTAGATTTCCAGGGTTGGACTAGCGGGTTGAGTACGCAGTATTTT.

The chain employs TRBV9 and TRBJ2-6; a weak D match, TRBD1 (5 bases). The CDR3 extends over 18 amino acids. With 2 bases removed from V and 0 bases from J, the gap between germline ends came to 15 bases. Per the germline V gene, CDR1 is SGDLS and CDR2 is YYNGEE. CDR3 protein: CASSVRPGPSSGANVLTF. The CDR3 nucleotides read TGTGCCAGCAGCGTTCGGCCAGGGCCCAGCTCTGGGGCCAACGTCCTGACTTTC.

CDR3 amino acids: CASSDQTGLRFGYTF. The CDR3 nucleotides read TGTGCCAGCAGTGACCAAACGGGACTCCGTTTCGGCTACACCTTC. The chain is built from TRBV25-1 and TRBJ1-2; weak D call: TRBD1 (5 bases). Germline V lookup: CDR1 MGHDK, CDR2 SYGVNS. The V gene lost 3 bases and the J gene lost 8 bases, with 19 bases spanning the gap. CDR3 length equals 15 residues.

The chain links TRBV28 to TRBJ2-7; 8 positions agree with TRBD1. The V segment lost 10 bases and the J segment 7 bases; nucleotides outside the gene matches: 9. The CDR3 is 12 amino acids. CDR1 MDHEN and CDR2 SYDVKM come from the germline V gene. The CDR3 here is CATTGGGGEQYF. In DNA, the CDR3 is TGTGCCACTACAGGGGGTGGTGGTGAGCAGTACTTC.

The V gene is TRBV7-8, the J gene TRBJ2-1, with 13 nucleotides matching TRBD2. J gave up 6 bases and V 4 bases, and 18 bases lay outside the gene matches. Looked up from germline, CDR1 is SGHVS and CDR2 is FQNEAQ. CDR3 length: 20 residues. For the CDR3, the DNA is TGTGCCAGCAGCTGGAAACCCTTGGGACTAGCGGGAAGAGTTTTCAATGAGCAGTTCTTC. This codes for CASSWKPLGLAGRVFNEQFF.

The chain links TRBV14 to TRBJ2-6, with a weak D call TRBD1 (6 bases). Germline assignment: CDR1 SGHDN and CDR2 FVKESK. V was clipped by 3 bases and J by 10 bases, with 25 bases between them. The CDR3 length is 18 residues. The CDR3 is CASSHRGHRTRAPNVLTF. The CDR3 nucleotides are TGTGCCAGCAGCCACCGGGGACACCGCACCAGGGCCCCGAACGTCCTGACTTTC.

The chain combines TRBV9 with TRBJ2-1; D is uncertain. V shed 3 bases and J shed 6 bases, with 4 bases lying between them. Germline V gene sequence: CDR1 SGDLS, CDR2 YYNGEE. The CDR3 loop spans 11 amino acids. The CDR3 nucleotides read TGTGCCAGCAGCGCTCCCAATGAGCAGTTCTTC. Amino acid sequence: CASSAPNEQFF.

V gene TRBV5-1 combines with J gene TRBJ2-1; maybe TRBD2 (5 bases). This CDR3 contains 14 residues. Germline V lookup: CDR1 SGHRS, CDR2 YFSETQ. V was shortened by 3 bases and J by 2 bases, with 9 bases between the two germline ends. The CDR3 sequence is CASSSTTAYNEQFF. CDR3 sequence (DNA): TGCGCCAGCAGCTCGACTACCGCCTACAATGAGCAGTTCTTC.

The chain links TRBV7-2 to TRBJ1-1; weak D call: TRBD1 (6 bases). V was trimmed by 2 bases and J by 4 bases, leaving 11 bases between them. Germline loops: CDR1 SGHTA, CDR2 FQGNSA. The CDR3 loop spans 14 amino acids. DNA for the CDR3: TGTGCCAGCAGCTTAAGGGGGTCGGGCACTGAAGCTTTCTTT. Protein sequence: CASSLRGSGTEAFF.